This TCR beta chain is drawn from a study of human T cells and chemical hapten exposure. V was clipped by 3 bases and J by 5 bases, with 15 bases between them. The CDR3 covers 15 residues. Time point indicated: pre-sensitization, week 0. Treatment here: therapeutic diphenylcyclopropenone sensitization with weekly scalp DPC. Via MiXCR, TCRdb re-called the RACE reads, giving one row per CDR3 protein. Among more than 300,000 distinct CDR3 sequences listed, 4% to 6% were seen once. This clonotype was counted only a few times. This chain connects TRBV12-3 or TRBV12-4 to TRBJ2-3; D may be TRBD1 (6 bases). The clonotype originates from a woman between 50 and 59 years old with alopecia areata. Some clones in this sample may be carry-over from other donors' samples. The sample here was whole blood, taken in connection with sensitization to the hapten diphenylcyclopropenone (DPC). CDR3 sequence: CASSFTGDTGDTQYF. In DNA, the CDR3 is TGTGCCAGCAGTTTTACCGGGGACACCGGAGATACGCAGTATTTT.